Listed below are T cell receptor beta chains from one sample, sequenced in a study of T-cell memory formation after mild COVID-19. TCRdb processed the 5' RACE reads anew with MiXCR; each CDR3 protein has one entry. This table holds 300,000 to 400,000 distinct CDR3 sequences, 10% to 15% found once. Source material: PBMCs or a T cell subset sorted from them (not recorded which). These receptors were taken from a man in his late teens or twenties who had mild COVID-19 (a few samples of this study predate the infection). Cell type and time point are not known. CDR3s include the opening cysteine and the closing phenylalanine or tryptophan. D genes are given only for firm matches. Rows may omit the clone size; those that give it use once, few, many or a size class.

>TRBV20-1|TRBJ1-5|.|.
CSAWTEDWTDQAQHF
TGCAGTGCTTGGACCGAGGACTGGACGGATCAGGCCCAGCATTTT
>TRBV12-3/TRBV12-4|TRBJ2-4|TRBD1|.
CASSPTGVSIQYF
TGTGCCAGCAGCCCGACAGGGGTGAGCATTCAGTACTTC
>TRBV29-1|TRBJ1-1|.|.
CSVVGRVNTEAFF
TGCAGCGTTGTGGGCAGAGTAAACACTGAAGCTTTCTTT
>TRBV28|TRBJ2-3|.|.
CASSLRQGGAVTDTQYF
TGTGCCAGCAGTCTCCGACAGGGAGGAGCTGTCACAGATACGCAGTATTTT
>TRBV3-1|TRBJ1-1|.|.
CASSHRDSGYTEAFF
TGTGCCAGCAGCCACCGGGACTCGGGATACACTGAAGCTTTCTTT
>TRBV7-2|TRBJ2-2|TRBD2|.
CASSLLPGLAGNTGELFF
TGTGCCAGCAGTCTGCTTCCAGGACTAGCGGGAAACACCGGGGAGCTGTTTTTT
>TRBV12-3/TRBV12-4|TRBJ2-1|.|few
CASSLIGGVFF
TGTGCCAGCAGTTTAATCGGGGGCGTATTCTTC
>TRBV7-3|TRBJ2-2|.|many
CASSLGGLNTGELFF
TGTGCCAGCAGCTTAGGGGGGTTGAACACCGGGGAGCTGTTTTTT
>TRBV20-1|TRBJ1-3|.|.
CSARSGNTIYF
TGCAGTGCTAGGAGTGGAAACACCATATATTTT
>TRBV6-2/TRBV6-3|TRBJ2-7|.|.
CASSYPPGEGSYEQYF
TGTGCCAGCAGTTATCCCCCAGGGGAAGGATCCTACGAGCAGTACTTC
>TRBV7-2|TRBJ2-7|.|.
CASSSGTLYEQYF
TGTGCCAGCAGCTCCGGGACACTCTACGAGCAGTACTTC
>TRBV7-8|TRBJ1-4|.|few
CASSPRIDPVLTTNEKLFF
TGTGCCAGCAGCCCGAGAATAGACCCCGTTTTAACGACTAATGAAAAACTGTTTTTT
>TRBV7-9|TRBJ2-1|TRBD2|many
CASSLRDYPYNEQFF
TGTGCCAGCAGCTTAAGGGACTACCCTTACAATGAGCAGTTCTTC
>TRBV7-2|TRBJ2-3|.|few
CASSLGREGAQYF
TGTGCCAGCAGCTTAGGCCGGGAAGGGGCGCAGTATTTT
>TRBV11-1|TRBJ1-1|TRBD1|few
CASSFEWTGERVGAFF
TGTGCCAGCAGCTTTGAGTGGACAGGGGAACGGGTTGGAGCTTTCTTT
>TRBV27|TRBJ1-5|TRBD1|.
CASSRQGANQPQHF
TGTGCCAGCAGTAGACAGGGGGCCAATCAGCCCCAGCATTTT
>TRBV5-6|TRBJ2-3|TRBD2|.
CASSLPSGYTDTQYF
TGTGCCAGCAGCTTACCTAGCGGGTACACAGATACGCAGTATTTT
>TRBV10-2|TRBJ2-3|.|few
CASTKPLRGLADTQYF
TGCGCCAGCACCAAACCCCTCCGAGGGCTGGCAGATACGCAGTATTTT
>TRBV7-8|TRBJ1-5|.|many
CASSLDSNQPQHF
TGTGCCAGCAGCTTAGACAGCAATCAGCCCCAGCATTTT
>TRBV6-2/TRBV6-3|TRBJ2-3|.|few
CASSVPSSTDTQYF
TGTGCCAGCAGCGTACCCTCTAGCACAGATACGCAGTATTTT
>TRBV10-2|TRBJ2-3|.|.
CASRAGYTDTQYF
TGCGCCAGCAGGGCAGGGTACACAGATACGCAGTATTTT